This TCR beta chain was observed in a study of cytomegalovirus exposure and HLA in healthy donors. V was clipped by 5 bases and J by 5 bases; unmatched bases: 5. Germline V gene sequence: CDR1 SGHTA, CDR2 FQGTGA. The CDR3 length is 13 residues. Comment on this clone: Its antigen is currently unknown.

Overall study findings and caveats: In a later analysis, CMV-associated beta chains were mostly HLA-associated, it appeared. A few chains linked to CMV were shown in vitro to be specific for CMV antigens. An analysis done earlier found most TCR beta V segments productive about 87% or about 30% of the time. For most TCR sequences rarity was the rule, although some public TCRs occurred in many donors.

The PCR had 60 Vbeta and 13 Jbeta primers. Some clones are missing from TCRdb's copy, which holds only in-frame ones; the method was immunoSEQ multiplex PCR. The sample consists of fewer than 200,000 clones, over 75% of them appearing once. The sequence was obtained from a man aged 55 to 70 in good health and CMV-seronegative. The sample taken for sequencing was PBMCs. The chain has TRBV7-3 and TRBJ1-1; TRBD1 matches 7 bases. This chain's CDR3 is CASSIDRVTEAFF. The DNA of the CDR3 is TGTGCCAGCAGCATCGACAGGGTTACTGAAGCTTTCTTT.